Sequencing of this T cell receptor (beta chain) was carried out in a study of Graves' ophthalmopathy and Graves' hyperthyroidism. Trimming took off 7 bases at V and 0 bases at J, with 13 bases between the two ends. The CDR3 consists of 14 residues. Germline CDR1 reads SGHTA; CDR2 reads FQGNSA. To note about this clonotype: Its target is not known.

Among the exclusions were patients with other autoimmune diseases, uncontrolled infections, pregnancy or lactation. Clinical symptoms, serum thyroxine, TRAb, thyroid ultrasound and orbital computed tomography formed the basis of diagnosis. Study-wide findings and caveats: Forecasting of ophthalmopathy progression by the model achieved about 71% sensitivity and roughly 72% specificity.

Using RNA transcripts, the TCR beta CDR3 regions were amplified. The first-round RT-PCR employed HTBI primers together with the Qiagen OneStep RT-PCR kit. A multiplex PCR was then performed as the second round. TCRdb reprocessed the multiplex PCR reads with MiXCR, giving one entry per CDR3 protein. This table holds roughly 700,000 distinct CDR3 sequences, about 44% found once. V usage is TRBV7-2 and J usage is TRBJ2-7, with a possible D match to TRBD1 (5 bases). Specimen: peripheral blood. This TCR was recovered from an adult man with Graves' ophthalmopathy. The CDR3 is CASTEDTDSYEQYF. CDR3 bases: TGTGCCAGCACCGAGGACACGGACTCCTACGAGCAGTACTTC.